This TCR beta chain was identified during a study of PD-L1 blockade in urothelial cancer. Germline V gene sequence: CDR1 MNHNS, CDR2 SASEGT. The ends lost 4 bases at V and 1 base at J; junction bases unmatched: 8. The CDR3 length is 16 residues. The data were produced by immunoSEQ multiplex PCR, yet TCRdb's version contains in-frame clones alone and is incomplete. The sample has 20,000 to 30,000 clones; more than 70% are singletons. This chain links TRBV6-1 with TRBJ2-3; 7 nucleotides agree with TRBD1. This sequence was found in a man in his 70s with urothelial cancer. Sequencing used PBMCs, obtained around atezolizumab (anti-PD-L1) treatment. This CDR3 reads CASSALTGVGTDTQYF. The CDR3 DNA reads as TGTGCCAGCAGTGCTTTAACAGGGGTCGGCACAGATACGCAGTATTTT.